This TCR beta chain was captured in a study of blood T cell repertoires in COVID-19 (dated by TCRdb to the early 2020s). About the study as a whole: Samples from collaborators originated in the United States, Italy and Spain and spanned both the acute and convalescent phases of COVID-19. The material from the prospective study consisted of cDNA or gDNA derived from T cells, B-cell-depleted T cells, or PBMCs. Deeply sampled blood TCRbeta repertoires from subjects exposed to, actively infected with, or recovered from COVID-19 were included in the dataset. The repertoires were released in a freely available public database intended as a resource for research on the immune response to SARS-CoV-2. The samples were drawn from the first 160 participants of the ongoing ImmuneRACE study and from 1,254 subjects provided by 6 global collaborators. Nearly every sample came with metadata listing a de-identified subject ID, COVID-19 status, age in years and sex. Where HLA class I and class II types were available, the types were taken from metadata supplied by the sample provider, not from assay-based typing. General study outcomes and caveats: How much clinical and demographic metadata was included differed by source and by participant, and the metadata was provided uncurated.

Collaborating institutions collected whole blood in K2EDTA tubes following their own protocols. For TCRbeta analysis, collaborator samples were shipped as frozen whole blood, as isolated PBMCs, or as DNA extracted from either sample type. This clone was seen only a few times. Its binding antigen is unknown. The record has no base qualities; no much larger clone is one base away. From its cysteine to its phenylalanine, the CDR3 spans 15 amino acids. The sequence is cut down to CDR3 DNA, 45 bases in frame from base 1. Trimming leaves V shorter by 6 bases and J shorter by 4 bases, with the junction holding 6 bases beyond the gene matches. The germline V gene specifies MNHEY as CDR1 and SVGEGT as CDR2. The immunoSEQ Assay, a bias-controlled multiplex PCR, was used to amplify TCRbeta CDR3 regions from genomic DNA. On the study's bioinformatics: Within the assay, amplification of reference gene primers was used to estimate how many nucleated cells each sample contained. Sequence reads were collapsed and filtered to measure the absolute abundance of every unique TCRbeta CDR3 rearrangement. For each sample, productive Simpson clonality was calculated as the square root of Simpson's diversity index over productive rearrangements. TCRdb took this table from immuneACCESS and kept in-frame rearrangements with V and J called. Such tables lack part of the clones; where checked against another copy, unresolved V genes explain under half of the gap, and the rest is unexplained. V, J and clone size reflect that table, while D and trimming were determined from the DNA. For this sample there are tens of thousands of clones; about 89% appear just once. Over 25% of the sample is held by the ten biggest clonotypes.

The sample comprised peripheral blood. The rearranged chain carries TRBV6-2 or TRBV6-3 and TRBJ2-1; 10 central bases correspond to TRBD2. The receptor's source is a human donor in a cohort sampled during active COVID-19. CDR3 region: CASSPSGRVYNEQFF. The sequence in DNA is TGTGCCAGCAGCCCCAGCGGGAGGGTGTACAATGAGCAGTTCTTC.